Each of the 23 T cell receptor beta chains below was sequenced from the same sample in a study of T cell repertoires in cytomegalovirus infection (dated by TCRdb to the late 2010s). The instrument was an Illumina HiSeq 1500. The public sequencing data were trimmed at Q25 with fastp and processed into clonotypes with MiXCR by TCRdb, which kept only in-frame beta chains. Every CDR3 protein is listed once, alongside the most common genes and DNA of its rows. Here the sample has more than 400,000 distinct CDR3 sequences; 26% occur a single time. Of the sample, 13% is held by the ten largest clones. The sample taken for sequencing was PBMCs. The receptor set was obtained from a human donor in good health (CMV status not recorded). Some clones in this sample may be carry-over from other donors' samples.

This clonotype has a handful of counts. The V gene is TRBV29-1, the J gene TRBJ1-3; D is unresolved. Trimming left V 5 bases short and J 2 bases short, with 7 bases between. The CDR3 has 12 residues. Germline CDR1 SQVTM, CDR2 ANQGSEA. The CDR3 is CSVIAPGNTIYF. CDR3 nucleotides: TGCAGCGTTATAGCTCCTGGAAACACCATATATTTT.

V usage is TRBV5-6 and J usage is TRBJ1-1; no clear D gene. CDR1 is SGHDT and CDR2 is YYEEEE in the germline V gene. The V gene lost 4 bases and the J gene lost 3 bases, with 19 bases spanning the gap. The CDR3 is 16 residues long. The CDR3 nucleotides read TGTGCCAGCAGCGGGAGGGATTTACTTCCCGACACTGAAGCTTTCTTT. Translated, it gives CASSGRDLLPDTEAFF. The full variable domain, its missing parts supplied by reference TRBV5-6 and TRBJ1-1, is DAGVTQSPTHLIKTRGQQVTLRCSPKSGHDTVSWYQQALGQGPQFIFQYYEEEERQRGNFPDRFSGHQFPNYSSELNVNALLLGDSALYLCASSGRDLLPDTEAFFGQGTRLTVV.

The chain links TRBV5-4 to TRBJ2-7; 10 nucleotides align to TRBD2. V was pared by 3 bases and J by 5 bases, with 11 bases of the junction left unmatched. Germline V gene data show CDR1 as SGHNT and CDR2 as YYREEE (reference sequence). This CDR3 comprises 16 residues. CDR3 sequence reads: CASSSMGLAGDHEQYF. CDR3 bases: TGTGCCAGCAGCTCCATGGGGCTAGCGGGAGACCACGAGCAGTACTTC.

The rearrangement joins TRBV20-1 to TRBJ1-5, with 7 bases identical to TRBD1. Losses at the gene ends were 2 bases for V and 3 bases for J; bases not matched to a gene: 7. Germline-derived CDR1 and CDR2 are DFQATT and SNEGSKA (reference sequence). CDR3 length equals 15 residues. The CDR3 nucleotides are TGCAGTGCTAGATCGCCCAGGGGGGCCAATCAGCCCCAGCATTTT. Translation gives CSARSPRGANQPQHF.

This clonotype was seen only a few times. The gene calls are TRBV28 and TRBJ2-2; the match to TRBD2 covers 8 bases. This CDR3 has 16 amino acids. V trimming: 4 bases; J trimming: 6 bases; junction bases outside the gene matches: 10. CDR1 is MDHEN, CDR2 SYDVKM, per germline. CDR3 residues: CASSSPAGAFSGELFF. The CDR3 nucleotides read TGTGCCAGCAGTTCTCCAGCGGGAGCGTTTTCCGGGGAGCTGTTTTTT.

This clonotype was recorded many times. Here the CDR3 reads CASSVDGNQQFF. The DNA of the CDR3 is TGTGCCAGCAGTGTAGACGGGAACCAACAGTTCTTC. This chain links TRBV7-2 with TRBJ2-1; perhaps TRBD2 as D (5 bases). There are 12 residues in the CDR3. Trimming removed 6 bases from V and 13 bases from J, with 16 bases in between. Germline-derived CDR1 and CDR2 are SGHTA and FQGNSA.

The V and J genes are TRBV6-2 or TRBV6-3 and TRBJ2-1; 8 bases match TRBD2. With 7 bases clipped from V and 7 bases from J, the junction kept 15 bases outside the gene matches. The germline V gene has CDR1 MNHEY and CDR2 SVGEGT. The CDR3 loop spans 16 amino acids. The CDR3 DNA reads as TGTGCCAGCAAACCCGGATGGGCGGGAGGTAGTAATGAGCAGTTCTTC. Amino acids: CASKPGWAGGSNEQFF.

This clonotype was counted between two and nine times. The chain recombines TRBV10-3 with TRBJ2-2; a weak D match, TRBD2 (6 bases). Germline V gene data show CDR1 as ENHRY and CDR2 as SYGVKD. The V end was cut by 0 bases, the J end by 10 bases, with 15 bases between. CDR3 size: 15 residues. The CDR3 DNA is TGTGCCATCAGTGAGTCCCGCGGAGGGGCGGAGGAGCTGTTTTTT. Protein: CAISESRGGAEELFF.

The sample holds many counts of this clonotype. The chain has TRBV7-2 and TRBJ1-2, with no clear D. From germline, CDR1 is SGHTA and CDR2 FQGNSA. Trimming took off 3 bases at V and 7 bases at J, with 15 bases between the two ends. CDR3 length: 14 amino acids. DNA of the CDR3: TGTGCCAGCAGCTTTAACCCGATCAGCGGTGGCTACACCTTC. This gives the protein CASSFNPISGGYTF.

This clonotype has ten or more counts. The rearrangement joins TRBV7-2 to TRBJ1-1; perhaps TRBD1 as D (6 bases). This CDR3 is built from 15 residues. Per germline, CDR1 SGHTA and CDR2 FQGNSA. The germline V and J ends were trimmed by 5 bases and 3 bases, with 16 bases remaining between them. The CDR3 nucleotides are TGTGCCAGCAGCATCGACAAGGGGGGGGACACTGAAGCTTTCTTT. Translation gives CASSIDKGGDTEAFF.

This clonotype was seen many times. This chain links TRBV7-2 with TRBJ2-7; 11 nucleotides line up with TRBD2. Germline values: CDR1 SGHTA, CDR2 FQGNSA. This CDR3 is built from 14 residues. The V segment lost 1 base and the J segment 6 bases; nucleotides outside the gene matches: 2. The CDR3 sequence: CASSLVLAGGEQYF. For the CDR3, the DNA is TGTGCCAGCAGCTTAGTCCTAGCGGGAGGCGAGCAGTACTTC.

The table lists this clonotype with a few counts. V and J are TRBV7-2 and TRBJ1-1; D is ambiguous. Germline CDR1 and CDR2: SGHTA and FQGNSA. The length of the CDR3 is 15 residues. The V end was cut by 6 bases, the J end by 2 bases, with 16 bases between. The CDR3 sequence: CASRRAAEANTEAFF. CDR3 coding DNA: TGTGCCAGCAGAAGAGCGGCCGAAGCTAACACTGAAGCTTTCTTT.

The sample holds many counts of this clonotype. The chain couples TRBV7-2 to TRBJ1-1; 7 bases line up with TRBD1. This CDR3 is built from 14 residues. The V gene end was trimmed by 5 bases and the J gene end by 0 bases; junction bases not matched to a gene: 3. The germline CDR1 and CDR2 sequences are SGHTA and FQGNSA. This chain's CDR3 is CASSRRGLNTEAFF. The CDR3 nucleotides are TGTGCCAGCAGCCGCAGGGGGTTGAACACTGAAGCTTTCTTT. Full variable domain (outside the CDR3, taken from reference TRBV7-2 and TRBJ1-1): GAGVSQSPSNKVTEKGKDVELRCDPISGHTALYWYRQSLGQGLEFLIYFQGNSAPDKSGLPSDRFSAERTGGSVSTLTIQRTQQEDSAVYLCASSRRGLNTEAFFGQGTRLTVV.

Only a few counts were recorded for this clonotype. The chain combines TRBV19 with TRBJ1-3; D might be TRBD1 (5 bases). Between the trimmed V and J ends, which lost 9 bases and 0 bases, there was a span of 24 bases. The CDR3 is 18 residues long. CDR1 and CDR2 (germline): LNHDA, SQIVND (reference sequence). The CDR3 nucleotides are TGTGCCAGCCTAGTGGACGTCCGGGGACCATACTCTGGAAACACCATATATTTT. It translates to CASLVDVRGPYSGNTIYF.

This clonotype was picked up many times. The CDR3 loop is CASSLESSNEKLFF. The CDR3 DNA reads as TGTGCCAGCAGCTTAGAGAGTTCTAATGAAAAACTGTTTTTT. The chain is built from TRBV7-2 and TRBJ1-4; the D is unclear. The CDR3 runs 14 residues. Looked up from germline, CDR1 is SGHTA and CDR2 is FQGNSA. The V and J ends lost 1 base and 3 bases respectively, with 6 bases between them.

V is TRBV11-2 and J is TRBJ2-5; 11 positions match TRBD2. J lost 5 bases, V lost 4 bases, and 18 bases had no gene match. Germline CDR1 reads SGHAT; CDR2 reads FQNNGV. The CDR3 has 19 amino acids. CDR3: CASSYRDYPLAGVGETQYF. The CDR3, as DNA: TGTGCCAGCAGCTACAGGGATTACCCACTAGCGGGAGTAGGGGAGACCCAGTACTTC.

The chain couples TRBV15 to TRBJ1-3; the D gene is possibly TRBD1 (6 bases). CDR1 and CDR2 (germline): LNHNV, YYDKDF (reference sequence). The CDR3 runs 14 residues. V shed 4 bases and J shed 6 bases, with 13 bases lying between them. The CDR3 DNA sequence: TGTGCCACCAGCAAAGGCCCGGGACAAAACACCATATATTTT. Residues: CATSKGPGQNTIYF.

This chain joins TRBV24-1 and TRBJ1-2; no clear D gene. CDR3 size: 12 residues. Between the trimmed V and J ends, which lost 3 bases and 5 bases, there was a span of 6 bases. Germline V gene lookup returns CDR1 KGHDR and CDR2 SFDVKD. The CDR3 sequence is CATSDTAYGYTF. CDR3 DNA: TGTGCCACCAGTGATACAGCTTATGGCTACACCTTC.

The CDR3 DNA sequence: TGCGCCAGCAGCCAGGACAGGGTGGGGCAGCCCCAGCATTTT. It is translated as CASSQDRVGQPQHF. The rearrangement joins TRBV4-1 to TRBJ1-5, with 8 nucleotides matching TRBD1. This CDR3 comprises 14 residues. The V gene's germline CDR1 is MGHRA and CDR2 YSYEKL. V was clipped by 3 bases and J by 7 bases; unmatched bases: 5.

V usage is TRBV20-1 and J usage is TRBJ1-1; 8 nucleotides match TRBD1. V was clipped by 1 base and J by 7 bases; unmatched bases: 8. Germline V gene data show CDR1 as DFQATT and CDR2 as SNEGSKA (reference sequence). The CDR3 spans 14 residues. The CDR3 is CSARGRQGRIEAFF. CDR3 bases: TGCAGTGCTAGAGGAAGACAGGGGAGAATTGAAGCTTTCTTT.

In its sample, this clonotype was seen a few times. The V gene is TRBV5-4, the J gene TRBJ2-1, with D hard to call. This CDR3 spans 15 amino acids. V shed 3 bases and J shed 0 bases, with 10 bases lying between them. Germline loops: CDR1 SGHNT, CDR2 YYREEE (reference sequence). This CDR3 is CASSSGSHSYNEQFF. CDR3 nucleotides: TGTGCCAGCAGCTCAGGAAGTCACTCCTACAATGAGCAGTTCTTC.

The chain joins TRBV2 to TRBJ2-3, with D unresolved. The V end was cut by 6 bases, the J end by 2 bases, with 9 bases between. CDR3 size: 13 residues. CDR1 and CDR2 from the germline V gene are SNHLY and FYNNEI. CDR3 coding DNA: TGTGCCAGCAGGAATTGGAACACAGATACGCAGTATTTT. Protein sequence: CASRNWNTDTQYF.

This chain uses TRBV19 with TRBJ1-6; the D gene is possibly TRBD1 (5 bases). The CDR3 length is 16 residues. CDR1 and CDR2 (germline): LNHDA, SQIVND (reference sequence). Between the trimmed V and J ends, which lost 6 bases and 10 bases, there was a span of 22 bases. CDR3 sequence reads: CASRNSGTGPRSPLHF. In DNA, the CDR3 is TGTGCCAGTAGAAACTCCGGTACAGGTCCTCGATCACCCCTCCACTTT.